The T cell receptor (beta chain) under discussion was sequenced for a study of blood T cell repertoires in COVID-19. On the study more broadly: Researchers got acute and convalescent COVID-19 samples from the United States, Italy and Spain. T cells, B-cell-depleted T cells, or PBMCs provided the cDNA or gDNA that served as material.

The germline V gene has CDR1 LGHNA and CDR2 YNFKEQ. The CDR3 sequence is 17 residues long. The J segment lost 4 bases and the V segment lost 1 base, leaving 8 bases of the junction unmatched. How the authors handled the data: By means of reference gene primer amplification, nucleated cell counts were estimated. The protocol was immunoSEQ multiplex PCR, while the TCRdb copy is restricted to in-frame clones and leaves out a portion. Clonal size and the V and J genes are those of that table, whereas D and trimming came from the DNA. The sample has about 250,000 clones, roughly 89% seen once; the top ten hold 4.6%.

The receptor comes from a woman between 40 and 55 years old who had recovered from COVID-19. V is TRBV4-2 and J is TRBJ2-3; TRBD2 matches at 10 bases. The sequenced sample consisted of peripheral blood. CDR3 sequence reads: CASSQVILAGEADTQYF. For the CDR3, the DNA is TGTGCCAGCAGCCAAGTCATCCTAGCGGGAGAGGCAGATACGCAGTATTTT.